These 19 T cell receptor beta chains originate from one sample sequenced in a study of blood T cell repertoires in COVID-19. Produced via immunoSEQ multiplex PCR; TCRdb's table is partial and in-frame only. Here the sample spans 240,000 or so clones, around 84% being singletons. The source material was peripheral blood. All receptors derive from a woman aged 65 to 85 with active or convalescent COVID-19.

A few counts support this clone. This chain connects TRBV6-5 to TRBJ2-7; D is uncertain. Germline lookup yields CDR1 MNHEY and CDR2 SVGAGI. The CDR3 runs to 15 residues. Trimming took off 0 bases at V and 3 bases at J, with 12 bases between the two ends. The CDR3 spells CASSYSTRLYYEQYF. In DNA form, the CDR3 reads TGTGCCAGCAGTTACTCGACAAGGCTTTACTACGAGCAGTACTTC.

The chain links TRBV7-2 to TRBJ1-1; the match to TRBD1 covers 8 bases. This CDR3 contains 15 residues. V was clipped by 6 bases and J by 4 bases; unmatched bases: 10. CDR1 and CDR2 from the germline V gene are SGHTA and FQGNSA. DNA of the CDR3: TGTGCCAGCAGGCTAAGCAGGGGGCGCGGCACTGAAGCTTTCTTT. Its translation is CASRLSRGRGTEAFF.

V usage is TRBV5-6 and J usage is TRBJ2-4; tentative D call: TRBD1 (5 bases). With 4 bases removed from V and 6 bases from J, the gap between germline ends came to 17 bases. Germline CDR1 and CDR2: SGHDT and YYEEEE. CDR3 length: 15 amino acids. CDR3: CASSLRGALGNIQYF. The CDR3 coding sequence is TGTGCCAGCAGCCTGCGTGGGGCGTTGGGAAACATTCAGTACTTC.

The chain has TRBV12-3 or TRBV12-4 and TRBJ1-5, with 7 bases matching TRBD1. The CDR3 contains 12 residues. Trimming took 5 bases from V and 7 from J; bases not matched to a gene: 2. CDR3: CASSQGEQPQHF. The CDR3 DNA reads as TGTGCCAGCAGTCAGGGGGAACAGCCCCAGCATTTT.

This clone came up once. The CDR3, as DNA: TGCGCCAGCAGCCCCGAACCGGGTTTTGGAAACACCATATATTTT. Its protein is CASSPEPGFGNTIYF. V and J are TRBV4-3 and TRBJ1-3; D not certain. Germline CDR1 reads LGHNA; CDR2 reads YSLEER. The CDR3 has 15 amino acids. V lost 4 bases and J lost 3, with 13 bases in between.

CDR3 sequence: CASSEGQENFLDTEAFF. The CDR3 nucleotides are TGTGCCAGCAGTGAGGGGCAGGAGAACTTTTTAGACACTGAAGCTTTCTTT. This chain links TRBV2 with TRBJ1-1, with D tentatively TRBD1 (5 bases). The V end was cut by 3 bases, the J end by 3 bases, with 20 bases between. The CDR3 is 17 residues long. Germline assignment: CDR1 SNHLY and CDR2 FYNNEI.

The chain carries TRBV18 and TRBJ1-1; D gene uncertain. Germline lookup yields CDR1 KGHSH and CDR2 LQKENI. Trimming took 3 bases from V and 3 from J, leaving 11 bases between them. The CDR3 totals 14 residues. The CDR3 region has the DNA TGTGCCAGCTCACCCGCAGAGGGCTACACTGAAGCTTTCTTT. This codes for CASSPAEGYTEAFF.

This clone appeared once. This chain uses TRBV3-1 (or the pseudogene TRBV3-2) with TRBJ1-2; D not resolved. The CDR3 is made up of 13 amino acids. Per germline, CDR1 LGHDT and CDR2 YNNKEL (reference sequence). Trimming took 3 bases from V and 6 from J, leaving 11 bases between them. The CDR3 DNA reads TGTGCCAGCAGCCATAACTCGCCCAATGGCTACACCTTC. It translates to CASSHNSPNGYTF.

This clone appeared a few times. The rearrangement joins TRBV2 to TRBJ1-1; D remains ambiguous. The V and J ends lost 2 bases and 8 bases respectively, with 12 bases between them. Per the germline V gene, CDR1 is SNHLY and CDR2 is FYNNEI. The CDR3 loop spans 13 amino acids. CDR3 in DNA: TGTGCCAGCAGTGAAATAGAACGGGTCGAAGCTTTCTTT. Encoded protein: CASSEIERVEAFF.

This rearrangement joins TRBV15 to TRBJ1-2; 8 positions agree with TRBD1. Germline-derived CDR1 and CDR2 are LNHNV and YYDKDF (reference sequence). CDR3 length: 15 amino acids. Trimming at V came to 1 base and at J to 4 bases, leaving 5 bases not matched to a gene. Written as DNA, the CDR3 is TGTGCCACCAGCAGAGGCCGGGACAGGATCTATGGCTACACCTTC. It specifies CATSRGRDRIYGYTF.

CDR3 loop: CASSPTSAYEQYF. The CDR3 DNA is TGTGCCAGCAGCCCTACCTCGGCCTACGAGCAGTACTTC. The chain joins TRBV7-9 to TRBJ2-7, with no clear D. CDR1 SEHNR and CDR2 FQNEAQ come from the germline V gene (reference sequence). Trimming took 5 bases from V and 2 from J, leaving 10 bases between them. CDR3 length equals 13 residues.

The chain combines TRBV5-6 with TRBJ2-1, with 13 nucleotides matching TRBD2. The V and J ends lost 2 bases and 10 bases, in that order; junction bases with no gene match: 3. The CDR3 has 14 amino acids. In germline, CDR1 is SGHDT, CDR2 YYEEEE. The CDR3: CASSFGLAGEEQFF. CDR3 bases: TGTGCCAGCAGCTTTGGACTAGCGGGGGAGGAGCAGTTCTTC.

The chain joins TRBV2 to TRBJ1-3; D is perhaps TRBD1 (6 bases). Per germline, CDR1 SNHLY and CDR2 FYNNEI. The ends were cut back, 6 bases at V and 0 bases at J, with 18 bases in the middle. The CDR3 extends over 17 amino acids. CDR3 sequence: CASSELFTGISGNTIYF. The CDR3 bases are TGTGCCAGCAGCGAACTATTCACAGGGATCTCTGGAAACACCATATATTTT.

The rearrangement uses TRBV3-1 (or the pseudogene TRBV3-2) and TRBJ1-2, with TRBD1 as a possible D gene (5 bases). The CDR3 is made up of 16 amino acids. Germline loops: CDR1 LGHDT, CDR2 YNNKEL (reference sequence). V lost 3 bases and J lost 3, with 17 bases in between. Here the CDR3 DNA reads TGTGCCAGCAGCCATCCGGGGGTTTTCGGATACTATGGCTACACCTTC. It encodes CASSHPGVFGYYGYTF.

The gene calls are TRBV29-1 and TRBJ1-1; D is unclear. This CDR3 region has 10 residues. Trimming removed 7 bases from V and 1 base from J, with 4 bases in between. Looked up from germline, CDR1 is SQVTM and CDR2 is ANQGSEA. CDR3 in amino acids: CSAQNTEAFF. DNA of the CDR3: TGCAGCGCCCAGAACACTGAAGCTTTCTTT.

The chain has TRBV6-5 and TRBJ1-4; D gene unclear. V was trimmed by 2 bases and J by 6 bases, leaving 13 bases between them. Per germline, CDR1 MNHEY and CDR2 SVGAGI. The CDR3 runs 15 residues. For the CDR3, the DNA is TGTGCCAGCAGTTACAAGTCCATCCAGTATGAAAAACTGTTTTTT. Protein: CASSYKSIQYEKLFF.

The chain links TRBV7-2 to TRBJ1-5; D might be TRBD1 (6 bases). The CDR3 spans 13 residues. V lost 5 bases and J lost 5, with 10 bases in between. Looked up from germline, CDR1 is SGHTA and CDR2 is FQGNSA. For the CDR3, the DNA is TGTGCCAGCAGCGTGGACAGTGATCAGCCCCAGCATTTT. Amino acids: CASSVDSDQPQHF.

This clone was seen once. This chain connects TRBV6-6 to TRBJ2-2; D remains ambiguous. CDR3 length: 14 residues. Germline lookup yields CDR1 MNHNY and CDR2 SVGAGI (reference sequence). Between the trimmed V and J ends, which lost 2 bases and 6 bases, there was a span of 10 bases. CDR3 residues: CASSYLGEAGELFF. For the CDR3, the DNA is TGTGCCAGCAGTTACCTAGGTGAAGCCGGGGAGCTGTTTTTT.

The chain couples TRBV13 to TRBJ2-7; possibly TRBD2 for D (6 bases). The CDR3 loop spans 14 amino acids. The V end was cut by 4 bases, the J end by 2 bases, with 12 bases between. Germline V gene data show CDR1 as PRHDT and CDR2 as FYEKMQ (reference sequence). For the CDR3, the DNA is TGTGCCAGCAGCTCACGGACTATGCCCTACGAGCAGTACTTC. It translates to CASSSRTMPYEQYF.